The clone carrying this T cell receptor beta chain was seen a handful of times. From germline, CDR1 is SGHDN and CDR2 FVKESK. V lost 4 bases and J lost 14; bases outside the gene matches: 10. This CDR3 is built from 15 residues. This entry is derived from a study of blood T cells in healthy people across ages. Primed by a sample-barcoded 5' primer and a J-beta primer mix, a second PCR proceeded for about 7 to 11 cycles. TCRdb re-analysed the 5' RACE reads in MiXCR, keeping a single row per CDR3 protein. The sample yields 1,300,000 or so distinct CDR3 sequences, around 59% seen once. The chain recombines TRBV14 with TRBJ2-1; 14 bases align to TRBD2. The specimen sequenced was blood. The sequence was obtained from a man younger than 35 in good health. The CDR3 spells CASSPLTSGGANEFF. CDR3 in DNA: TGTGCCAGCAGCCCCCTGACTAGCGGGGGGGCCAACGAGTTCTTC.